The rows below give T cell receptor beta chains drawn from one sample of a study of T cell responses to AZD1222 COVID-19 vaccine. The protocol was immunoSEQ multiplex PCR, while the TCRdb copy is restricted to in-frame clones and leaves out a portion. This sample has 99,000 or so clones, with 75% to 90% found just once. The source was peripheral blood, collected on day 0 of AZD1222 vaccination. The receptors were sampled from an adult in good health. Each CDR3 is given with its conserved first and last residue. Fields, in order: clone size, V gene, J gene, D gene, CDR3 DNA, CDR3 protein. D genes are given only for firm matches. Size is stated for part of the rows, as once, few or many counts, or as a class when the clone is expanded.

-	TRBV7-3	TRBJ1-2	TRBD1	TGTGCCAGCAGCACCGGACAGGGGGCAGGTGGCTACACCTTC	CASSTGQGAGGYTF
-	TRBV19	TRBJ2-1	-	TGTGCCAGTAGTATCGACCTTAGCTCCTACAATGAGCAGTTCTTC	CASSIDLSSYNEQFF
-	TRBV19	TRBJ1-5	-	TGTGCCAGTAGCTGGGGGGATAGCAATCAGCCCCAGCATTTT	CASSWGDSNQPQHF
-	TRBV5-8	TRBJ2-7	-	TGTGCCAGCAGTCGGCAGGGGAGGGGGGCATACGAGCAGTACTTC	CASSRQGRGAYEQYF
-	TRBV6-1	TRBJ2-7	TRBD1	TGTGCCAGCAGTGAACCCGCTTGGGACAGCTACGAGCAGTACTTC	CASSEPAWDSYEQYF
-	TRBV29-1	TRBJ2-5	-	TGCAGCGTTGAGCGGCAGATCCAAGAGACCCAGTACTTC	CSVERQIQETQYF
-	TRBV2	TRBJ2-1	-	TGTGCCAGGAATCAGGACAGCGAGCAGTTCTTC	CARNQDSEQFF
-	TRBV3-1/TRBV3-2	TRBJ1-2	TRBD1	TGTGCCAGCAGCCAAGATTTGGGGACAGGGCTGGGCTATGGCTACACCTTC	CASSQDLGTGLGYGYTF
-	TRBV27	TRBJ1-2	-	TGTGCCAGCAGTCGCCAGGACAGCCCCCGGGGGGGCTACACCTTC	CASSRQDSPRGGYTF
-	TRBV15	TRBJ1-5	-	TGTGCCACCAGCAGAGATCCTAAGAGAAATCAGCCCCAGCATTTT	CATSRDPKRNQPQHF
-	TRBV9	TRBJ2-2	-	TGTGCCAGCAGCGTAGAACGGCCCGGGGCCGGGGAGCTGTTTTTT	CASSVERPGAGELFF
-	TRBV7-9	TRBJ1-4	TRBD1	TGTGCCAGCAGCTTAGGGCGATACAGGGGTGCTAATGAAAAACTGTTTTTT	CASSLGRYRGANEKLFF
-	TRBV29-1	TRBJ1-1	-	TGCAGCGTCGGCAGGGAGAACACTGAAGCTTTCTTT	CSVGRENTEAFF
once	TRBV5-4	TRBJ2-5	TRBD2	TGTGCCAGCAGCTTGGTCGGACTAGCGGAGCAAGAGACCCAGTACTTC	CASSLVGLAEQETQYF
-	TRBV19	TRBJ2-1	-	TGTGCCAGTAGTATGGGGTGGGGGGACTCCTACAATGAGCAGTTCTTC	CASSMGWGDSYNEQFF
-	TRBV10-1	TRBJ2-3	-	TGCGCCAGCAGTGAGTTTGGGGCCTGGGAAGGTAAAACAGATACGCAGTATTTT	CASSEFGAWEGKTDTQYF
-	TRBV7-3	TRBJ1-1	-	TGTGCCAGCAGCTCCCTTAGGGGCACTGAAGCTTTCTTT	CASSSLRGTEAFF
-	TRBV27	TRBJ1-1	-	TGTGCCAGCAGTTTATCGGGGGTCACTGAAGCTTTCTTT	CASSLSGVTEAFF
-	TRBV5-1	TRBJ1-2	-	TGCGCCAGCAGCTTTTTTGGGAGAAACTATGGCTACACCTTC	CASSFFGRNYGYTF
few	TRBV10-1	TRBJ2-1	-	TGCGCCAGCAGTGATGAGAGAGAGGAGCAGTTCTTC	CASSDEREEQFF
-	TRBV7-8	TRBJ1-3	-	TGTGCCAGCAGCTTAGACACGGGTTCTGGAAACACCATATATTTT	CASSLDTGSGNTIYF
-	TRBV11-2	TRBJ1-2	-	TGTGCCAGCAGCTTAGAGGGCAGTTTGGGATATGGCTACACCTTC	CASSLEGSLGYGYTF
many	TRBV2	TRBJ1-6	TRBD1	TGTGCCAGCAGTGCAGCAGGGGGCGAATATTCACCCCTCCACTTT	CASSAAGGEYSPLHF
-	TRBV21-1	TRBJ2-1	-	TGTGCCAGCAGCAACGCTCCGGGACTAGACTACAATGAGCAGTTCTTC	CASSNAPGLDYNEQFF
once	TRBV19	TRBJ2-1	-	TGTGCCAGTAGTATAAGGGGTGGGGGTCCCGGCTACAATGAGCAGTTCTTC	CASSIRGGGPGYNEQFF
-	TRBV9	TRBJ2-7	-	TGTGCCAGCAGCGTAGCTATGGACCGGAGCTCCTACGAGCAGTACTTC	CASSVAMDRSSYEQYF
-	TRBV5-8	TRBJ1-2	-	TGTGCCAGCAGCTTGGGACCAAACGGTGGCTACACCTTC	CASSLGPNGGYTF
-	TRBV20-1	TRBJ2-3	-	TGCAGTGCTAGTGAAAGCCATTACACAGATACGCAGTATTTT	CSASESHYTDTQYF
-	TRBV6-5	TRBJ1-5	TRBD1	TGTGCCAGCAGTTCACGACAGGGAAGCAATCAGCCCCAGCATTTT	CASSSRQGSNQPQHF
-	TRBV10-3	TRBJ2-7	-	TGTGCCATCAGTGTAGGGCAGCCAGAGCAGTACTTC	CAISVGQPEQYF
-	TRBV9	TRBJ2-1	TRBD2	TGTGCCAGCAGCTACACCGGACTAGCGGGGGCCTACAATGAGCAGTTCTTC	CASSYTGLAGAYNEQFF
-	TRBV20-1	TRBJ2-1	-	TGCAGTGCTAGTGCGGGGGCCGTTCACAATGAGCAGTTCTTC	CSASAGAVHNEQFF
-	TRBV19	TRBJ1-1	-	TGTGCCAGTAGTCTAAACCGGGACCTCACTGAAGCTTTCTTT	CASSLNRDLTEAFF
-	TRBV10-3	TRBJ1-3	TRBD1	TGTGCCATCAGGACCGGGACAGTCGCTTCTGGAAACACCATATATTTT	CAIRTGTVASGNTIYF
-	TRBV14	TRBJ1-5	-	TGTGCCAGCAGCCAAACGGGGGGGAATCAGCCCCAGCATTTT	CASSQTGGNQPQHF
-	TRBV4-1	TRBJ1-4	TRBD1	TGCGCCAGCAGCCTCCAACCCTTCCGACAGGGGGCTAATGAAAAACTGTTTTTT	CASSLQPFRQGANEKLFF
-	TRBV19	TRBJ1-5	-	TGTGCCAGTAGTATAGGCAGGTCTAGTCAGCCCCAGCATTTT	CASSIGRSSQPQHF
many	TRBV7-9	TRBJ2-3	TRBD1	TGTGCCAGCAACCTCCGGGACAGGAGAGACGATACGCAGTATTTT	CASNLRDRRDDTQYF
-	TRBV19	TRBJ1-5	-	TGTGCCAGTACCCAGGATCAGGGGCAGCCCCAGCATTTT	CASTQDQGQPQHF
-	TRBV6-6	TRBJ1-2	-	TGTGCCAGCCACGGGGACTGGGCACGAGGTGGCTACACCTTC	CASHGDWARGGYTF
-	TRBV7-9	TRBJ1-2	-	TGTGCCAGCAGCTTAGGTCAGGGGACTAACTATGGCTACACCTTC	CASSLGQGTNYGYTF
-	TRBV6-5	TRBJ1-2	-	TGTGCCAGCAGTCCCAGAGGAGTTACAGGGCCCTACACCTTC	CASSPRGVTGPYTF
-	TRBV7-3	TRBJ2-2	-	TGTGCCAGCAGCTTACAAACCACCGGGGAGCTGTTTTTT	CASSLQTTGELFF
-	TRBV5-5	TRBJ1-5	TRBD1	TGTGCCAGCAGCTTGACAGGGGACAACAATCAGCCCCAGCATTTT	CASSLTGDNNQPQHF
-	TRBV19	TRBJ2-1	-	TGTGCCAGTAGTATCCAGACAGCATACAATGAGCAGTTCTTC	CASSIQTAYNEQFF
-	TRBV19	TRBJ2-7	TRBD1	TGTGCCAGTAGTATTGGGACAGGGCCATACGAGCAGTACTTC	CASSIGTGPYEQYF
-	TRBV3-1/TRBV3-2	TRBJ2-1	TRBD1	TGTGCCAGCAGCCAAGAAGCCCTCCGGACAGGGGCTTACAATGAGCAGTTCTTC	CASSQEALRTGAYNEQFF
few	TRBV9	TRBJ1-6	-	TGTGCCAGCAGCGGGCTGTTGACAGGCTCTGATTCACCCCTCCACTTT	CASSGLLTGSDSPLHF